This T cell receptor (beta chain) was recovered during a study of blood T cell repertoires in COVID-19 (dated by TCRdb to 2018 to 2021). Describing the broader study: Samples covering the acute and convalescent phases of COVID-19 were provided by collaborators in the United States, Italy and Spain. The repertoires were released in a freely available public database intended as a resource for research on the immune response to SARS-CoV-2. Samples came from the ongoing ImmuneRACE study (first 160 participants) plus 1,254 subjects from 6 global collaborators. The material from the prospective study consisted of cDNA or gDNA derived from T cells, B-cell-depleted T cells, or PBMCs. Nearly every sample came with metadata listing a de-identified subject ID, COVID-19 status, age in years and sex. Subjects who had been exposed to COVID-19, were actively infected with it, or had recovered from it provided the deeply sampled blood TCRbeta repertoires that made up the dataset. HLA class I and class II types, where available, came from metadata supplied by the sample provider rather than from assay-based typing. General study outcomes and caveats: How much clinical and demographic metadata was included differed by source and by participant, and the metadata was provided uncurated.

The immunoSEQ Assay, a bias-controlled multiplex PCR, was used to amplify TCRbeta CDR3 regions from genomic DNA. Regarding the original processing steps: Within the assay, amplification of reference gene primers was used to estimate how many nucleated cells each sample contained. Sequence reads were collapsed and filtered to measure the absolute abundance of every unique TCRbeta CDR3 rearrangement. For each sample, productive Simpson clonality was calculated as the square root of Simpson's diversity index across productive rearrangements. Sourced from immuneACCESS, this table was stored by TCRdb with only in-frame sequences that have V and J called. A share of the clones is absent; for the studies checked, an unresolved V gene accounts for under half, and the remainder has no known explanation. V and J calls and clone size are those listed in that table; D and trimming were worked out from the DNA. The sample contains around 250,000 clones, around four fifths of them found a single time. Roughly 8.8% of the sample lies in the top ten.

Collaborating institutions collected whole blood in K2EDTA tubes following their own protocols. Collaborator samples were shipped for TCRbeta analysis as frozen whole blood, isolated PBMCs, or DNA extracted from either sample type. The CDR3 covers 15 residues, taking in both the cysteine and the phenylalanine. Left in the record is the CDR3 DNA by itself, 45 bases read in frame from the first base. CDR1 and CDR2 are drawn from the germline V gene (reference sequence): LNHDA, SQIVND. Clipping removes 5 bases from V and 4 bases from J, with 9 as the unmatched junction base count. As concerns this clone: It lacks a known antigen. No base-level quality is on record; no much larger clone is a single base apart.

This receptor was obtained from a middle-aged man with active or convalescent COVID-19. Sample: peripheral blood. The V gene is TRBV19 and the J gene is TRBJ1-1, with 8 bases in between that match TRBD1. The CDR3 region reads CASSFDRGVGTEAFF. The nucleotides read TGTGCCAGTAGTTTCGACAGGGGCGTAGGCACTGAAGCTTTCTTT.